This T cell receptor beta chain was profiled in a study of a mutant IDH1 vaccine in newly diagnosed glioma. Study-wide context: Across weeks 1, 3, 5, 7, 11, 15, 19 and 23, patients received a vaccination each time, eight in all. Most patients had radiochemotherapy with temozolomide before enrollment; others had one alone.

About this clone itself: Its specificity is not known.

Assay used: immunoSEQ multiplex PCR; TCRdb lists only in-frame clones, some missing. The sample holds tens of thousands of clones, more than 80% seen once. Study-level points and caveats: Pseudoprogression looked unconnected to shifts in top peripheral T cell clonotypes.

Time point specified: week 23, last vaccination. Each vaccine dose was 300 ug of mutant IDH1 20-mer peptide, with topical imiquimod. In every donor, the tumor was a new WHO grade 3 or 4 IDH1-mutant, ATRX-lost astrocytoma. The CDR3 runs 12 residues. Germline CDR1 is SQVTM and CDR2 is ANQGSEA. V lost 7 bases, J lost 4 bases, and 13 bases lay in between. The receptor's source is a woman in her fifties or sixties with glioma. The sequencing used PBMCs, collected from a glioma patient whose treatment included an IDH1 peptide vaccine. The chain recombines TRBV29-1 with TRBJ2-5; TRBD2 is a possible D gene (7 bases). CDR3 amino acids: CSAGGGPETQYF. CDR3 nucleotide sequence: TGCAGCGCTGGGGGGGGGCCAGAGACCCAGTACTTC.